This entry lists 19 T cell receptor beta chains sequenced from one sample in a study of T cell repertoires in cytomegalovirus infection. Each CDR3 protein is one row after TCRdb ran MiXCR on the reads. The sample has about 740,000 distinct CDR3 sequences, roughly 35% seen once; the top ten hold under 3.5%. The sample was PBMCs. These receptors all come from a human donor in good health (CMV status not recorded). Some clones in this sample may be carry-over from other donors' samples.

CDR3 sequence reads: CASRAGFTPGSYEQYF. CDR3 sequence (DNA): TGTGCCAGTCGTGCAGGGTTCACCCCCGGCTCCTACGAGCAGTACTTC. The rearrangement uses TRBV6-1 and TRBJ2-7; possible D gene TRBD1, 5 bases. V was pared by 9 bases and J by 0 bases, with 21 bases between. This CDR3 is built from 16 residues. Looked up from germline, CDR1 is MNHNS and CDR2 is SASEGT.

The CDR3 coding sequence is TGTGCCAGCAGCCAACAGGGGTCGTACACTGAAGCTTTCTTT. Its protein product is CASSQQGSYTEAFF. V gene TRBV3-1 combines with J gene TRBJ1-1; tentatively, D is TRBD1 (6 bases). V was shortened by 2 bases and J by 3 bases, with 10 bases between the two germline ends. From germline, CDR1 is LGHDT and CDR2 YNNKEL (reference sequence). This CDR3 has 14 amino acids.

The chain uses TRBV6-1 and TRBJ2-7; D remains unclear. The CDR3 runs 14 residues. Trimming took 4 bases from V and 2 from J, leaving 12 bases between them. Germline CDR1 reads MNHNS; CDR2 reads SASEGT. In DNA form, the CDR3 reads TGTGCCAGCAGTGCTTGGAACCCGCCCTACGAGCAGTACTTC. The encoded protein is CASSAWNPPYEQYF.

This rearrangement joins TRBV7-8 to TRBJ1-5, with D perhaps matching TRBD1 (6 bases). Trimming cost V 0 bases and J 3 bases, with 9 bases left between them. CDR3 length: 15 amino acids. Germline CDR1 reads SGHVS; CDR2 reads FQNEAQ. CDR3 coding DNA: TGTGCCAGCAGCTTAGCGGGGGGGCACAATCAGCCCCAGCATTTT. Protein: CASSLAGGHNQPQHF.

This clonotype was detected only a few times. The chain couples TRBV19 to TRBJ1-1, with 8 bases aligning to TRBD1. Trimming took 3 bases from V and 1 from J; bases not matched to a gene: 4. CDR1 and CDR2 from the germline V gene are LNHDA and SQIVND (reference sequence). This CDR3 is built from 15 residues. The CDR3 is CASSIIGQGNTEAFF. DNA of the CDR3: TGTGCCAGTAGTATCATCGGACAGGGGAACACTGAAGCTTTCTTT.

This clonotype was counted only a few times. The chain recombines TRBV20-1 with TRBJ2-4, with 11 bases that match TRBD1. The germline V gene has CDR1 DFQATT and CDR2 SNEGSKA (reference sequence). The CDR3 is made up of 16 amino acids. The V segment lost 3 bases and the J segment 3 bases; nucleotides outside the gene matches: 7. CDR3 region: CSASGQGATVKNIQYF. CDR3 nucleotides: TGCAGTGCTAGTGGACAGGGGGCAACAGTCAAAAACATTCAGTACTTC.

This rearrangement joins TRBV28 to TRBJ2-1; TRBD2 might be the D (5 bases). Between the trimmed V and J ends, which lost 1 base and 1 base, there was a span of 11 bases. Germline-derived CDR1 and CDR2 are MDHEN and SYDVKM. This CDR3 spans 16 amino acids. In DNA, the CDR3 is TGTGCCAGCAGTTTATTTTCACGGGGTTCCTACAATGAGCAGTTCTTC. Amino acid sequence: CASSLFSRGSYNEQFF.

The CDR3 reads CASSSGRRDRGEDQPQHF. The CDR3 bases are TGTGCCAGCAGCTCCGGAAGGCGGGACAGGGGTGAGGATCAGCCCCAGCATTTT. The chain links TRBV7-8 to TRBJ1-5; 10 positions match TRBD1. Per the germline V gene, CDR1 is SGHVS and CDR2 is FQNEAQ. V shed 4 bases and J 5 bases; nucleotides not matched to a gene: 14. The CDR3 runs 18 residues.

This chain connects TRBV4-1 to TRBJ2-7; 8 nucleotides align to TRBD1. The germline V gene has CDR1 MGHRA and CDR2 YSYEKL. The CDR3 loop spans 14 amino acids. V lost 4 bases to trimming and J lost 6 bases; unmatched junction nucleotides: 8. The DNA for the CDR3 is TGCGCCAGCAGCCTGAAAAACACAGGGGGCGAGCAGTACTTC. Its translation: CASSLKNTGGEQYF.

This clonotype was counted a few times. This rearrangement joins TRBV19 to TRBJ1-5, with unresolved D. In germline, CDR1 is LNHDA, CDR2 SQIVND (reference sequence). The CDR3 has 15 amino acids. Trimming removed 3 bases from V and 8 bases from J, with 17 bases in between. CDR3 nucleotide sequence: TGTGCCAGTAGTATTGGTCTGGGTGCCCAGGAGCCCCAGCATTTT. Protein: CASSIGLGAQEPQHF.

CDR3 DNA: TGTGCCAGCAGTTTACTCACACAGGGCTGGGGTTCACCCCTCCACTTT. Its protein product is CASSLLTQGWGSPLHF. The rearrangement links TRBV28 to TRBJ1-6; D is possibly TRBD1 (6 bases). Germline V CDR1 and CDR2: MDHEN, SYDVKM. V gave up 2 bases and J gave up 9 bases, with 17 bases separating them. CDR3 length: 16 amino acids. Drawing the rest from reference TRBV28 and TRBJ1-6, the complete variable domain is DVKVTQSSRYLVKRTGEKVFLECVQDMDHENMFWYRQDPGLGLRLIYFSYDVKMKEKGDIPEGYSVSREKKERFSLILESASTNQTSMYLCASSLLTQGWGSPLHFGNGTRLTVT.

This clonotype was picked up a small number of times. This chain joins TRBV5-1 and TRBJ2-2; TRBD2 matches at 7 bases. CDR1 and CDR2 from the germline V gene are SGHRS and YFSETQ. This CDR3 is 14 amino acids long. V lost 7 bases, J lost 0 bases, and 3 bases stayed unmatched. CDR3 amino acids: CASDSGSNTGELFF. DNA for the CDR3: TGCGCCAGCGATAGCGGGTCGAACACCGGGGAGCTGTTTTTT.

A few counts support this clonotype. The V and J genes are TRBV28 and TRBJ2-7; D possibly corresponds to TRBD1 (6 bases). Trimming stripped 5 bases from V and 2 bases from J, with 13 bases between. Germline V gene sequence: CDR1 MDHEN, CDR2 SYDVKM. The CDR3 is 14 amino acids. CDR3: CASSGLTGTYEQYF. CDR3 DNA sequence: TGTGCCAGCAGTGGACTGACAGGAACCTACGAGCAGTACTTC.

The CDR3 sequence is CAISEPGEQFF. CDR3 coding DNA: TGTGCCATCAGTGAGCCCGGTGAGCAGTTCTTC. This chain uses TRBV10-3 with TRBJ2-1; no firm D call. The V and J ends lost 2 bases and 9 bases respectively, with 5 bases between them. The germline V gene encodes CDR1 ENHRY and CDR2 SYGVKD. CDR3 size: 11 residues.

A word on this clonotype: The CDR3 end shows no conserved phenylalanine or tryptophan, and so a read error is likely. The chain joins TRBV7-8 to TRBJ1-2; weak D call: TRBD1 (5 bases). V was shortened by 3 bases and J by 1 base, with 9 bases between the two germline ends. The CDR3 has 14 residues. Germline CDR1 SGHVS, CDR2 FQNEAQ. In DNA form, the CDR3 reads TGTGCCAGCAGCTTGGGACTGAGTAACTATGGCTACACCTTA. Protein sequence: CASSLGLSNYGYTL.

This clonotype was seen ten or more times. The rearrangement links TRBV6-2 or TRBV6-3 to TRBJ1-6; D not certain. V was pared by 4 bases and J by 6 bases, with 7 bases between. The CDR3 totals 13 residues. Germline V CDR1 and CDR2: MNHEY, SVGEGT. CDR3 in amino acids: CASSWASNSPLHF. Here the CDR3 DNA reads TGTGCCAGCAGTTGGGCCAGTAATTCACCCCTCCACTTT.

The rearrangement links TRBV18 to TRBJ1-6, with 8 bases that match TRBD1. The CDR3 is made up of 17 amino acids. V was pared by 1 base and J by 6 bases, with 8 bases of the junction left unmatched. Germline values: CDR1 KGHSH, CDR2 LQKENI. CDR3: CASSPLQGAKGNSPLHF. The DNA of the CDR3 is TGTGCCAGCTCACCACTTCAGGGGGCGAAGGGTAATTCACCCCTCCACTTT.

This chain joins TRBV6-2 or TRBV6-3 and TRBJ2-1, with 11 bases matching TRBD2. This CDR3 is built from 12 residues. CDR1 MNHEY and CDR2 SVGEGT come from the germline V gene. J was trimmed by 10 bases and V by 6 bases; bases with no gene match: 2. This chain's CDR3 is CASRRTSGEQFF. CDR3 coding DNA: TGTGCCAGCAGGCGGACTAGCGGGGAGCAGTTCTTC.

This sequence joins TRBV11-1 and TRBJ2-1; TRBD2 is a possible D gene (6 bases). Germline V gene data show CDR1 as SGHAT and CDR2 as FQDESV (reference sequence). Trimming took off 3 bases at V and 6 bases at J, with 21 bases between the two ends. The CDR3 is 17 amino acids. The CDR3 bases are TGTGCCAGCAGCTTCCCGACGGGCGGGGACCCCTCCAATGAGCAGTTCTTC. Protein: CASSFPTGGDPSNEQFF.